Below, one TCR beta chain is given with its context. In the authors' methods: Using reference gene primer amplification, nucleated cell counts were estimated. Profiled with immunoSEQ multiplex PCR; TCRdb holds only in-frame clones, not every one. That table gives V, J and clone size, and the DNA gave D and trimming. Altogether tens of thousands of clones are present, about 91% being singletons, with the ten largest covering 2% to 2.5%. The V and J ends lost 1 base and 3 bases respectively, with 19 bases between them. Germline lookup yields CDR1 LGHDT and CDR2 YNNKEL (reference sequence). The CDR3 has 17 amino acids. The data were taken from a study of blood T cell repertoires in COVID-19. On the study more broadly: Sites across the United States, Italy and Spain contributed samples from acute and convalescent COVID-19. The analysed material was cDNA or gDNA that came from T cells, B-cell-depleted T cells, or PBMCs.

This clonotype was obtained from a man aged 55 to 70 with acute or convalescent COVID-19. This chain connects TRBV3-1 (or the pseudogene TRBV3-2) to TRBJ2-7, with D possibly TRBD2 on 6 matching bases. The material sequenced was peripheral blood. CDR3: CASSQASWREGVYEQYF. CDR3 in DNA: TGTGCCAGCAGCCAAGCTTCCTGGAGGGAAGGTGTCTACGAGCAGTACTTC.